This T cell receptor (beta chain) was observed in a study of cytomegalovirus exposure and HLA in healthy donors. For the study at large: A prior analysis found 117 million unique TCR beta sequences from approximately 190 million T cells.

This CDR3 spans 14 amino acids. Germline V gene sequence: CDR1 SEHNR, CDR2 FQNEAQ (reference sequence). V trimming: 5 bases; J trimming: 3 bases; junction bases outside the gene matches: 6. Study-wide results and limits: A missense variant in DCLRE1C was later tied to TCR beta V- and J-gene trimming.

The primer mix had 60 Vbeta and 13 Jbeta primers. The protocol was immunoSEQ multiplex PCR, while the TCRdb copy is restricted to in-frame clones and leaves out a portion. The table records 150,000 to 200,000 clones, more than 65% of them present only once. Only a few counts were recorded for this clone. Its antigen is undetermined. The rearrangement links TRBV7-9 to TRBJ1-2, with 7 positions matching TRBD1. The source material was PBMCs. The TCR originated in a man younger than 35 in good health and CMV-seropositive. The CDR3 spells CASSPRDRYYGYTF. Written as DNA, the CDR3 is TGTGCCAGCAGCCCTAGGGACAGATACTATGGCTACACCTTC.